This T cell receptor beta chain comes out of a study of blood T cell repertoires in COVID-19. Assay used: immunoSEQ multiplex PCR; TCRdb lists only in-frame clones, some missing. Here the sample spans 450,000 to 500,000 clones, 80% to 90% being singletons. Germline trimming cut 0 bases from V and 3 bases from J; bases unmatched to any gene: 3. This CDR3 region has 15 residues. CDR1 SGHDT and CDR2 YYEEEE come from the germline V gene. The TCR sequence derives from a human donor in a cohort sampled during active COVID-19. The chain has TRBV5-6 and TRBJ1-1, with 9 nucleotides matching TRBD1. Sequencing input: peripheral blood. The CDR3 DNA follows: TGTGCCAGCAGCTTGGGGGACAGGGTGTACACTGAAGCTTTCTTT. Protein product: CASSLGDRVYTEAFF.